Following are 11 T cell receptor beta chains from one sample sequenced in a study of blood T cell repertoires in COVID-19. Clones were read by immunoSEQ multiplex PCR, and TCRdb kept only the in-frame ones, dropping some. This table has some 290,000 clones, roughly 89% appearing once. The sample taken for sequencing was peripheral blood. The receptors here all came from a woman between 40 and 50 years old with COVID-19, enrolled during active disease.

The chain joins TRBV4-3 to TRBJ1-1; D remains ambiguous. The germline CDR1 and CDR2 sequences are LGHNA and YSLEER. CDR3 length: 14 amino acids. The V and J ends lost 0 bases and 5 bases respectively, with 10 bases between them. The CDR3 is CASSQERGGTEAFF. The CDR3 nucleotides read TGCGCCAGCAGCCAAGAACGAGGCGGAACTGAAGCTTTCTTT.

The chain couples TRBV10-3 to TRBJ2-2, with D possibly matching TRBD2 (5 bases). Trimming cost V 8 bases and J 0 bases, with 13 bases left between them. Germline CDR1 reads ENHRY; CDR2 reads SYGVKD. This CDR3 has 15 amino acids. The CDR3 sequence is CAIRAAGPNTGELFF. Here the CDR3 DNA reads TGTGCCATCCGTGCCGCGGGCCCGAACACCGGGGAGCTGTTTTTT.

The table lists this clone with a count of one. An end of the junction does not agree with germline; a read error may underlie this. The chain employs TRBV5-6 and TRBJ1-5, with D possibly TRBD1 on 5 matching bases. Germline CDR1 reads SGHDT; CDR2 reads YYEEEE. This CDR3 is 13 amino acids long. The CDR3 sequence is CASSFWGKQPQHF. In nucleotides, the CDR3 is TGTGCCAGCAGCTTCTGGGGCAAGCAGCCCCAGCATTTT.

V gene TRBV6-5 combines with J gene TRBJ1-5, with a weak D call TRBD1 (6 bases). Trimming stripped 6 bases from V and 5 bases from J, with 8 bases between. From germline, CDR1 is MNHEY and CDR2 SVGAGI. The CDR3 contains 12 residues. The CDR3 reads CASRQGDQPQHF. CDR3 nucleotide sequence: TGTGCCAGCAGACAGGGCGATCAGCCCCAGCATTTT.

The genes are TRBV19 and TRBJ2-1; tentatively, D is TRBD2 (6 bases). V was trimmed by 0 bases and J by 0 bases, leaving 15 bases between them. The CDR3 length is 18 residues. Germline V lookup: CDR1 LNHDA, CDR2 SQIVND (reference sequence). The CDR3 region is CASSIDSIAASSYNEQFF. The CDR3, as DNA: TGTGCCAGTAGTATAGATTCTATAGCGGCGAGCTCCTACAATGAGCAGTTCTTC.

The J gene is TRBJ1-1, the V gene TRBV5-1; D unresolved. V was cut by 4 bases and J by 5 bases, with 15 bases left in between. CDR1 is SGHRS and CDR2 is YFSETQ in the germline V gene. This CDR3 comprises 14 residues. The CDR3 region has the DNA TGCGCCAGCAGCCCGGACCCAGCGGGGACTGAAGCTTTCTTT. It specifies CASSPDPAGTEAFF.

The rearrangement joins TRBV12-3 or TRBV12-4 to TRBJ1-2, with D perhaps matching TRBD1 (6 bases). The germline V and J ends were trimmed by 4 bases and 4 bases, with 7 bases remaining between them. The CDR3 consists of 12 residues. CDR3 nucleotide sequence: TGTGCCAGCAGTTCACAGGGCTATGGCTACACCTTC. This sequence encodes CASSSQGYGYTF.

The rearrangement uses TRBV7-3 and TRBJ2-4; TRBD1 aligns across 7 bases. This CDR3 contains 14 residues. Trimming at V came to 1 base and at J to 9 bases, leaving 6 bases not matched to a gene. Germline CDR1 and CDR2: SGHTA and FQGTGA. CDR3 protein: CASSLMGTEAIQYF. CDR3 coding DNA: TGTGCCAGCAGCTTAATGGGGACAGAGGCCATTCAGTACTTC. The full variable domain, with the rest looked up from reference TRBV7-3 and TRBJ2-4, is GAGVSQTPSNKVTEKGKYVELRCDPISGHTALYWYRQSLGQGPEFLIYFQGTGAADDSGLPNDRFFAVRPEGSVSTLKIQRTERGDSAVYLCASSLMGTEAIQYFGAGTRLSVL.

The V call is TRBV3-1 (or the pseudogene TRBV3-2), the J call TRBJ1-2, with D possibly TRBD1 on 6 matching bases. Germline CDR1 is LGHDT and CDR2 is YNNKEL (reference sequence). The ends were cut back, 0 bases at V and 5 bases at J, with 10 bases in the middle. This CDR3 has 14 residues. CDR3 region: CASSQEGGRYGYTF. The CDR3 coding sequence is TGTGCCAGCAGCCAAGAAGGGGGACGGTATGGCTACACCTTC.

This rearrangement joins TRBV12-3 or TRBV12-4 to TRBJ2-5; D gene ambiguous. There are 11 residues in the CDR3. The V and J ends lost 8 bases and 5 bases respectively, with 9 bases between them. In nucleotides, the CDR3 is TGTGCCAGCCCCCCCCCGGAGACCCAGTACTTC. It specifies CASPPPETQYF.

The V gene is TRBV28, the J gene TRBJ1-5, with TRBD1 matching 7 bases. With 0 bases clipped from V and 1 base from J, the junction kept 6 bases outside the gene matches. CDR1 and CDR2 from the germline V gene are MDHEN and SYDVKM. CDR3 length equals 17 residues. Written as DNA, the CDR3 is TGTGCCAGCAGTTTATGGTCCGGGACAGCAAGCAATCAGCCCCAGCATTTT. This encodes CASSLWSGTASNQPQHF.